A single sample is the source of the 18 T cell receptor beta chains below, sequenced in a study of human T cells and chemical hapten exposure. Time point of the sample: pre-sensitization, week 0. Treatment meaning: therapeutic diphenylcyclopropenone sensitization with weekly scalp DPC. MiXCR was run by TCRdb on the RACE reads, yielding one entry per CDR3 protein. The sample includes 240,000 or so distinct CDR3 sequences, 7.5% to 9% seen only once; the top ten take 2% to 2.5%. Sequenced here: whole blood, sampled in connection with sensitization to the hapten diphenylcyclopropenone (DPC). The source of these receptors is a woman between 40 and 55 years old with alopecia areata. Some clones in this sample may be carry-over from other donors' samples.

This clonotype has just a few counts. The chain links TRBV5-8 to TRBJ1-5; D gene uncertain. The CDR3 is made up of 15 amino acids. Trimming took off 1 base at V and 1 base at J, with 9 bases between the two ends. Germline CDR1 and CDR2: SGHTS and YDEGEE. The CDR3 is CASSLWGSSNQPQHF. The CDR3 bases are TGTGCCAGCAGCTTGTGGGGTTCGAGCAATCAGCCCCAGCATTTT.

This clonotype was counted between two and nine times. The rearrangement joins TRBV29-1 to TRBJ1-1; no reliable D call. Germline V gene sequence: CDR1 SQVTM, CDR2 ANQGSEA. This CDR3 spans 15 amino acids. Trimming cost V 5 bases and J 0 bases, with 16 bases left between them. In DNA form, the CDR3 reads TGCAGCGTTCCCGGGCAGGTCCAGTTGAACACTGAAGCTTTCTTT. Encoded protein: CSVPGQVQLNTEAFF. Drawing the rest from reference TRBV29-1 and TRBJ1-1, the complete variable domain is SAVISQKPSRDICQRGTSLTIQCQVDSQVTMMFWYRQQPGQSLTLIATANQGSEATYESGFVIDKFPISRPNLTFSTLTVSNMSPEDSSIYLCSVPGQVQLNTEAFFGQGTRLTVV.

This chain links TRBV7-2 with TRBJ1-5; 8 bases align to TRBD1. Unmatched junction bases numbered 7, after V lost 5 bases and J lost 7 bases. This CDR3 region has 14 residues. Germline CDR1 reads SGHTA; CDR2 reads FQGNSA. This CDR3 reads CASSPRRGQQPQHF. In nucleotides, the CDR3 is TGTGCCAGCAGCCCCCGCAGGGGGCAACAGCCCCAGCATTTT.

This clonotype was found many times. The chain links TRBV28 to TRBJ1-1; the D is unclear. Trimming removed 4 bases at V and 4 bases at J, with 10 bases between. The V gene's germline CDR1 is MDHEN and CDR2 SYDVKM. The CDR3 runs 13 residues. In DNA form, the CDR3 reads TGTGCCAGCAGTTATATGGCTGGCACTGAAGCTTTCTTT. This codes for CASSYMAGTEAFF.

V and J are TRBV2 and TRBJ2-1; D is perhaps TRBD2 (6 bases). The CDR3 runs to 14 residues. Looked up from germline, CDR1 is SNHLY and CDR2 is FYNNEI. V was trimmed by 8 bases and J by 3 bases, leaving 14 bases between them. CDR3 sequence reads: CASCRLGGYNEQFF. The CDR3 nucleotides read TGTGCCAGCTGTAGACTAGGAGGCTACAATGAGCAGTTCTTC.

The rearrangement links TRBV12-3 or TRBV12-4 to TRBJ2-3; D remains ambiguous. Trimming pared 4 bases from V and 2 bases from J, leaving 10 bases between. The CDR3 length is 14 residues. CDR3 bases: TGTGCCAGCAGTTCAATCCTTTACACAGATACGCAGTATTTT. Translation: CASSSILYTDTQYF.

The genes are TRBV12-3 or TRBV12-4 and TRBJ2-7; D remains unclear. Trimming pared 2 bases from V and 0 bases from J, leaving 11 bases between. This CDR3 has 15 residues. CDR3 sequence (DNA): TGTGCCAGCAGTTTAAGATCGTACAGCTCCTACGAGCAGTACTTC. Its translation: CASSLRSYSSYEQYF.

This clonotype was detected ten times or more. This chain links TRBV6-2 or TRBV6-3 with TRBJ1-1; possible D gene TRBD1, 5 bases. Deletions cut 7 bases from V and 4 bases from J, with 16 bases between. The CDR3 length is 14 residues. In germline, CDR1 is MNHEY, CDR2 SVGEGT. CDR3 sequence: CASNRQSLSTEAFF. For the CDR3, the DNA is TGTGCCAGCAACAGACAGTCCTTGAGCACTGAAGCTTTCTTT.

This clonotype was counted a few times. The gene calls are TRBV5-1 and TRBJ2-3; D might be TRBD2 (6 bases). V was pared by 0 bases and J by 5 bases, with 13 bases between. The CDR3 is made up of 15 amino acids. Germline values: CDR1 SGHRS, CDR2 YFSETQ. The CDR3 here is CASSLAGSGGDTQYF. In nucleotides, the CDR3 is TGCGCCAGCAGCTTGGCCGGTAGCGGTGGAGATACGCAGTATTTT.

The chain employs TRBV28 and TRBJ2-2; 9 bases line up with TRBD1. CDR3 length equals 15 residues. The trim removed 3 bases at V and 7 bases at J, leaving 6 bases unmatched. The germline gives CDR1 MDHEN, CDR2 SYDVKM. CDR3 sequence: CASSLTGTGHGELFF. The CDR3, as DNA: TGTGCCAGCAGTTTGACCGGGACAGGGCACGGGGAGCTGTTTTTT. Based on the CDR3 plus reference TRBV28 and TRBJ2-2, the full variable domain is DVKVTQSSRYLVKRTGEKVFLECVQDMDHENMFWYRQDPGLGLRLIYFSYDVKMKEKGDIPEGYSVSREKKERFSLILESASTNQTSMYLCASSLTGTGHGELFFGEGSRLTVL.

This clonotype was seen repeatedly, ten times or more. This CDR3 is CASSLEVPSNEQFF. For the CDR3, the DNA is TGTGCCAGCAGCTTAGAAGTCCCCTCCAATGAGCAGTTCTTC. The genes are TRBV7-9 and TRBJ2-1; D not certain. V was clipped by 1 base and J by 6 bases, with 10 bases between them. There are 14 residues in the CDR3. The germline V gene encodes CDR1 SEHNR and CDR2 FQNEAQ (reference sequence).

This chain joins TRBV3-1 and TRBJ2-2; D uncertain. The CDR3 totals 13 residues. Germline CDR1 LGHDT, CDR2 YNNKEL (reference sequence). V was trimmed by 1 base and J by 7 bases, leaving 7 bases between them. The DNA for the CDR3 is TGTGCCAGCAGCCAAGGGATGGACGGGGAGCTGTTTTTT. Amino acids: CASSQGMDGELFF.

The chain couples TRBV5-6 to TRBJ2-1, with 7 bases lining up with TRBD2. This CDR3 is built from 12 residues. The trim removed 3 bases at V and 15 bases at J, leaving 9 bases unmatched. The germline gives CDR1 SGHDT, CDR2 YYEEEE. The CDR3 region is CASSWGDYRMFF. The CDR3 DNA reads as TGTGCCAGCAGCTGGGGGGACTACCGGATGTTCTTC.

This clonotype was seen only a few times. The gene calls are TRBV6-5 and TRBJ2-5; 8 bases match TRBD1. The CDR3 contains 12 residues. Germline V gives CDR1 MNHEY, CDR2 SVGAGI. V was clipped by 7 bases and J by 3 bases; unmatched bases: 1. The CDR3 DNA is TGTGCCAGCACGGACAGGGAAGAGACCCAGTACTTC. Its protein is CASTDREETQYF.

The chain employs TRBV20-1 and TRBJ1-1, with D perhaps TRBD1 (5 bases). The CDR3 consists of 15 residues. Germline CDR1 and CDR2: DFQATT and SNEGSKA (reference sequence). V was shortened by 3 bases and J by 5 bases, with 19 bases between the two germline ends. CDR3 bases: TGCAGTGCTAGGGCCTTGGTTGGGGGTACGACTGAAGCTTTCTTT. Its translation: CSARALVGGTTEAFF.

This clonotype was counted at least ten times. This chain connects TRBV20-1 to TRBJ1-5, with TRBD1 as a possible D gene (5 bases). V was trimmed by 4 bases and J by 3 bases, leaving 10 bases between them. CDR3 length equals 13 residues. The V gene's germline CDR1 is DFQATT and CDR2 SNEGSKA (reference sequence). CDR3 DNA sequence: TGCAGTGCTACCGGACAACTCAATCAGCCCCAGCATTTT. This translates into CSATGQLNQPQHF.

The V call is TRBV7-2, the J call TRBJ1-1; TRBD1 matches 7 bases. After removal of 5 bases from V and 4 bases from J, the junction contained 10 bases not matched to a gene. Germline CDR1 is SGHTA and CDR2 is FQGNSA. CDR3 length equals 15 residues. The CDR3 coding sequence is TGTGCCAGCAGCGCCAACAGGGGAGAAGGCACTGAAGCTTTCTTT. It yields the protein CASSANRGEGTEAFF.

The chain is built from TRBV5-8 and TRBJ2-7; D possibly corresponds to TRBD1 (5 bases). The CDR3 is 13 amino acids. V was cut by 5 bases and J by 6 bases, with 15 bases left in between. Germline CDR1 and CDR2: SGHTS and YDEGEE. Written as DNA, the CDR3 is TGTGCCAGCAGTCCCGGACACCGCGGCGAGCAGTACTTC. Protein: CASSPGHRGEQYF.